This T cell receptor (beta chain) was documented in a study of T cells in Graves' hyperthyroidism and ophthalmopathy. Study-level findings and limits: Classification by a 13 V-J model distinguished ophthalmopathy from stable hyperthyroidism. Blood also carried most thyroid clonotypes expanded above 0.001.

Researchers amplified the TCR beta CDR3 regions from RNA transcripts. HTBI primers were used for first-round RT-PCR of the TCR CDR3. TCRdb reanalysed the multiplex PCR reads using MiXCR and keeps one entry per CDR3 protein. The sample includes about 350,000 distinct CDR3 sequences, around 13% of them seen just once. Germline loops: CDR1 DFQATT, CDR2 SNEGSKA (reference sequence). The CDR3 is 15 residues long. V lost 0 bases, J lost 3 bases, and 12 bases lay in between. This clonotype was seen many times. The antigen is undetermined. The hyperthyroidism was newly diagnosed and had lasted under 2 months; the patients were aged 18 to 65. Reasons for excluding patients were uncontrolled infection, other autoimmune disease, pregnancy or lactation.

The chain carries TRBV20-1 and TRBJ2-1; unclear D gene. Sequences were obtained from blood. This clonotype was sampled from a woman aged 25 to 39 with Graves' hyperthyroidism. The CDR3: CSARDIRQDYNEQFF. The CDR3, as DNA: TGCAGTGCTAGAGATATTCGGCAGGACTACAATGAGCAGTTCTTC.